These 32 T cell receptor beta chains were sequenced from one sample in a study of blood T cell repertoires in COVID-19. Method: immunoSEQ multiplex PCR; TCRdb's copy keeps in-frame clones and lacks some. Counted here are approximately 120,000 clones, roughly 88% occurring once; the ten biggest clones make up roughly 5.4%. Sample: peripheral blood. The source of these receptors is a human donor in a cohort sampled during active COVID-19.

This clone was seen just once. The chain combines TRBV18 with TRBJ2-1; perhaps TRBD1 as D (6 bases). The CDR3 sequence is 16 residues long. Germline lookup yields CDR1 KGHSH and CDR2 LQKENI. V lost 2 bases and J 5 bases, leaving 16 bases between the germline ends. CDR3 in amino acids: CASSPGGVGLHNEQFF. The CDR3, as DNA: TGTGCCAGCTCACCAGGGGGCGTGGGGCTCCACAATGAGCAGTTCTTC.

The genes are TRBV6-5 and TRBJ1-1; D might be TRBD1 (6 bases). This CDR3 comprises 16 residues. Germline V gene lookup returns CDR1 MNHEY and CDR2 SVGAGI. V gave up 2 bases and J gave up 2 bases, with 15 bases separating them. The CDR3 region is CASSYISDSLNTEAFF. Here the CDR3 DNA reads TGTGCCAGCAGTTACATCTCGGACAGCCTCAACACTGAAGCTTTCTTT.

In DNA form, the CDR3 reads TGTGCCAGCAGTTCCATGTCGGGAGAGACCCAGTACTTC. Translated: CASSSMSGETQYF. The chain couples TRBV2 to TRBJ2-5; the D is unclear. The germline gives CDR1 SNHLY, CDR2 FYNNEI. CDR3 length: 13 residues. V was pared by 5 bases and J by 4 bases, with 11 bases between.

The chain's CDR3 is CASSARLAGSASTDTQYF. The CDR3 nucleotides read TGTGCCAGCAGCGCGCGACTAGCGGGGTCGGCGAGCACAGATACGCAGTATTTT. J is TRBJ2-3 and V is TRBV7-6, with 11 nucleotides matching TRBD2. Germline-derived CDR1 and CDR2 are SGHVS and FNYEAQ. The V and J ends lost 5 bases and 0 bases, in that order; junction bases with no gene match: 10. The CDR3 has 18 residues.

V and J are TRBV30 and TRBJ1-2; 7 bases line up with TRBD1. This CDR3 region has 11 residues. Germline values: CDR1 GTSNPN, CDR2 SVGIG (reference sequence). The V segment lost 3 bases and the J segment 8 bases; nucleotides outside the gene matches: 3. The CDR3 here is CAWRGGGGYTF. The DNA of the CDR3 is TGTGCCTGGAGAGGGGGCGGCGGCTACACCTTC.

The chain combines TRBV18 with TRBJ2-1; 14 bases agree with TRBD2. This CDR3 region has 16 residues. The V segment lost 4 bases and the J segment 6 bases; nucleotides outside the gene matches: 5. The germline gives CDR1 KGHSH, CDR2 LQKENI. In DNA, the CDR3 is TGTGCCAGCTCACAGGGACTAGCGGGAGCGGGCAATGAGCAGTTCTTC. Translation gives CASSQGLAGAGNEQFF.

The CDR3 is CASSQGLGQPQHF. The CDR3, as DNA: TGTGCCAGCAGTCAGGGGTTGGGTCAGCCCCAGCATTTT. V usage is TRBV7-2 and J usage is TRBJ1-5, with a tentative D call TRBD1 (6 bases). This CDR3 region has 13 residues. The germline gives CDR1 SGHTA, CDR2 FQGNSA. Trimming took 6 bases from V and 6 from J, leaving 12 bases between them.

The CDR3 spells CATSRVLAPYYGYTF. The CDR3 DNA follows: TGTGCCACCAGCAGAGTTCTGGCACCCTACTATGGCTACACCTTC. The J gene is TRBJ1-2, the V gene TRBV15; D is ambiguous. The ends were cut back, 1 base at V and 3 bases at J, with 12 bases in the middle. The CDR3 has 15 residues. Per the germline V gene, CDR1 is LNHNV and CDR2 is YYDKDF (reference sequence).

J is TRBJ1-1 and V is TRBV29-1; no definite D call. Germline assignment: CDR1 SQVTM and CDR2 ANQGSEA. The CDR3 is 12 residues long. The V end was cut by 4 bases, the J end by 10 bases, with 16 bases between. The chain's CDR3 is CSVGGVLYGAFF. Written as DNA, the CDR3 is TGCAGCGTTGGCGGGGTGCTCTACGGAGCTTTCTTT. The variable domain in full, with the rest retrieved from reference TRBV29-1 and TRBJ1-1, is SAVISQKPSRDICQRGTSLTIQCQVDSQVTMMFWYRQQPGQSLTLIATANQGSEATYESGFVIDKFPISRPNLTFSTLTVSNMSPEDSSIYLCSVGGVLYGAFFGQGTRLTVV.

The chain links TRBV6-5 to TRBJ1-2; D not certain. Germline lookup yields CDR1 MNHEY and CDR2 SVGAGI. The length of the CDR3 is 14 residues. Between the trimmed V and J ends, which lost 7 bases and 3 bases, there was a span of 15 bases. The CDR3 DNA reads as TGTGCCAGCAATCCCGGTGGGCCGTACTATGGCTACACCTTC. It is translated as CASNPGGPYYGYTF.

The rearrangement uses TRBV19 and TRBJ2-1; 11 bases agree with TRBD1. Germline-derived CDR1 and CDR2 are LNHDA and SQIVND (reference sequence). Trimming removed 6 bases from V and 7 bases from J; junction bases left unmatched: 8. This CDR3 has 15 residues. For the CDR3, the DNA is TGTGCCAGTAGCCGAGGGGGGACAGGGGGGAATGAGCAGTTCTTC. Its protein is CASSRGGTGGNEQFF.

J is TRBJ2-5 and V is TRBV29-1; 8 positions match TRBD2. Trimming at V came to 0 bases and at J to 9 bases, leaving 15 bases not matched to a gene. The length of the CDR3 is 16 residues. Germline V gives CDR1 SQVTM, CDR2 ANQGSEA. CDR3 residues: CSVEDRGSISGNSQYF. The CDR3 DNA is TGCAGCGTTGAAGACCGGGGGAGTATTAGCGGGAACTCCCAGTACTTC.

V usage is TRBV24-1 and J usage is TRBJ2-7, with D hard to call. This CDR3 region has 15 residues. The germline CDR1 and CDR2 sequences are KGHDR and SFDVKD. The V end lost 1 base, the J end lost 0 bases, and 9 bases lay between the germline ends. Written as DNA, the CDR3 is TGTGCCACCAGTGATTTTCGAGATAGCTCCTACGAGCAGTACTTC. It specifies CATSDFRDSSYEQYF.

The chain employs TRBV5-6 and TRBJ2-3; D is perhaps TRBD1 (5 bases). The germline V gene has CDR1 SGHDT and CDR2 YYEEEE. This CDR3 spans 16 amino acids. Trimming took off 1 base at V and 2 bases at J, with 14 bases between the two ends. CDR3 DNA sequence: TGTGCCAGCAGCTTGTTGCAGGGTCTAGTCACAGATACGCAGTATTTT. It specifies CASSLLQGLVTDTQYF.

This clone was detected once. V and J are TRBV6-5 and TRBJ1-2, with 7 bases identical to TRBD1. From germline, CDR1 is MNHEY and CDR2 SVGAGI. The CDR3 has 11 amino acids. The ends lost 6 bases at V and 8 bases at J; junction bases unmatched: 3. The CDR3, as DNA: TGTGCCAGCAGACGGGACAGCGGCTACACCTTC. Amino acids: CASRRDSGYTF.

The CDR3 spells CASSRQGGAFF. Written as DNA, the CDR3 is TGTGCCAGCAGTCGACAGGGAGGAGCTTTCTTT. The chain couples TRBV28 to TRBJ1-1; 7 bases line up with TRBD1. V was pared by 5 bases and J by 10 bases, with 4 bases of the junction left unmatched. In germline, CDR1 is MDHEN, CDR2 SYDVKM. The CDR3 covers 11 residues.

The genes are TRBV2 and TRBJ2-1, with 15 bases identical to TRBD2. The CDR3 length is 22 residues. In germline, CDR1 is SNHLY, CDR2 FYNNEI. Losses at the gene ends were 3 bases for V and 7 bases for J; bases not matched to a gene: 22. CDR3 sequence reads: CASSDRGYLGLAGGRVGNEQFF. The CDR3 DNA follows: TGTGCCAGCAGTGACAGGGGATACCTGGGACTAGCGGGAGGAAGGGTAGGGAATGAGCAGTTCTTC.

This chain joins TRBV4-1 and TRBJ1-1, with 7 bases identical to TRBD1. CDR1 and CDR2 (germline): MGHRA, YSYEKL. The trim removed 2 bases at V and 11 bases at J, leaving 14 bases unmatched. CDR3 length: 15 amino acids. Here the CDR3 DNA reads TGCGCCAGCAGCCAACTTCCACAGGGGTATGGGTCCGCTTTCTTT. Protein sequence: CASSQLPQGYGSAFF.

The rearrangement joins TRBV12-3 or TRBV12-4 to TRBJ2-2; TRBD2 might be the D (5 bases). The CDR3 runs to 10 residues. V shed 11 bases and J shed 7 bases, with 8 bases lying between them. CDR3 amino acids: CAGGGGELFF. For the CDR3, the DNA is TGTGCCGGAGGAGGCGGGGAGCTGTTTTTT.

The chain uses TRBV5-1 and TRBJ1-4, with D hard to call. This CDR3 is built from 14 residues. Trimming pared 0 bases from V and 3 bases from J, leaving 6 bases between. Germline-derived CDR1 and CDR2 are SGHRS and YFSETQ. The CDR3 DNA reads TGCGCCAGCAGCTTGGGAGGGTCTAATGAAAAACTGTTTTTT. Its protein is CASSLGGSNEKLFF.

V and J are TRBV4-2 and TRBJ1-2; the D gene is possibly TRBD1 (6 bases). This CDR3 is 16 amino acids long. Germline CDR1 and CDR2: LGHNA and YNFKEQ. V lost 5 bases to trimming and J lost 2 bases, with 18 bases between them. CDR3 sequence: CASSIDSGTSNYGYTF. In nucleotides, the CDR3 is TGTGCCAGCAGCATCGACTCCGGGACATCCAACTATGGCTACACCTTC.

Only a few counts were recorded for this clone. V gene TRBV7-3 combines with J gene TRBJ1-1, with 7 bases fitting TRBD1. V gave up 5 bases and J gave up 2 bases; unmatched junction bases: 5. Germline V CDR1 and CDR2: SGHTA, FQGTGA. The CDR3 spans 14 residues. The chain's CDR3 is CASSGRTGNTEAFF. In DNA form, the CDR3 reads TGTGCCAGCAGCGGCCGGACAGGCAACACTGAAGCTTTCTTT.

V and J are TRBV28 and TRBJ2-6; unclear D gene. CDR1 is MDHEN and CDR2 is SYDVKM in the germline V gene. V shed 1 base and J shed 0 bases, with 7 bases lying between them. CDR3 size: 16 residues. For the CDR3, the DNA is TGTGCCAGCAGTTTATACGAGGACTCTGGGGCCAACGTCCTGACTTTC. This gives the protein CASSLYEDSGANVLTF.

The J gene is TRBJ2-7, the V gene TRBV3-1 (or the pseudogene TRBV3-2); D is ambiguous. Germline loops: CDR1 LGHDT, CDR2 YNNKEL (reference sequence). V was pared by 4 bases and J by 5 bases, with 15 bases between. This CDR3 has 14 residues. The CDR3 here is CASSLWSNSNEQYF. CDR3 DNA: TGTGCCAGCAGCCTTTGGTCTAACAGCAACGAGCAGTACTTC.

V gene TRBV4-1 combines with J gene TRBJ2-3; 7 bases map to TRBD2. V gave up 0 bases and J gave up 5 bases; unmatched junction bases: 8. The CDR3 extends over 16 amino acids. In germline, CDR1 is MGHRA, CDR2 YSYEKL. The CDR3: CASSQDGAGAGDTQYF. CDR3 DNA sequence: TGCGCCAGCAGCCAAGATGGGGCGGGAGCGGGAGATACGCAGTATTTT.

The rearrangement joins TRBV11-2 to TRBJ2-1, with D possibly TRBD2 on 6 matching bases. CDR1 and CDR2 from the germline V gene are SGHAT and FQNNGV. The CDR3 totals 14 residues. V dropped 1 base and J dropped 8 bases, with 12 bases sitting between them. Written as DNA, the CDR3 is TGTGCCAGCAGCTTAGTGCCCCCGGGGGATGAGCAGTTCTTC. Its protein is CASSLVPPGDEQFF.

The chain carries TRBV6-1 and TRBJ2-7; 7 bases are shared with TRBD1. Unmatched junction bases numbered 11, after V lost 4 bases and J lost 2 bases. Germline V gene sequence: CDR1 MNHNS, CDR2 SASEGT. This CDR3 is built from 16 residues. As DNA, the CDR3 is TGTGCCAGCAGTGCGGTAGGGACAGTGGTAGCCTACGAGCAGTACTTC. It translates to CASSAVGTVVAYEQYF.

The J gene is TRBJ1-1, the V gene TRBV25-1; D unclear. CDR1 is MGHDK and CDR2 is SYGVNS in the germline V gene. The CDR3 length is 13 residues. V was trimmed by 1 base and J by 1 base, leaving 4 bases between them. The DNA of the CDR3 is TGTGCCAGCAGTGAATTCAGGAACACTGAAGCTTTCTTT. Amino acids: CASSEFRNTEAFF.

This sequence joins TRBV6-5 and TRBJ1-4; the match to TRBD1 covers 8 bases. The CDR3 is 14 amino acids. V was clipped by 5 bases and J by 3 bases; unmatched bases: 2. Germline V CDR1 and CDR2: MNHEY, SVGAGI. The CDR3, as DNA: TGTGCCAGCAGTCGACAGGGGTCTAATGAAAAACTGTTTTTT. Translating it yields CASSRQGSNEKLFF.

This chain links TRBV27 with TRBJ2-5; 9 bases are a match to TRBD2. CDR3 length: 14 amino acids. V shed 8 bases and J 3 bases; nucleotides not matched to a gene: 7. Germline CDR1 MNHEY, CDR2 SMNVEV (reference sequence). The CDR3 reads CASRRLAEKETQYF. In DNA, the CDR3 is TGTGCCAGCCGCCGACTAGCGGAAAAAGAGACCCAGTACTTC.

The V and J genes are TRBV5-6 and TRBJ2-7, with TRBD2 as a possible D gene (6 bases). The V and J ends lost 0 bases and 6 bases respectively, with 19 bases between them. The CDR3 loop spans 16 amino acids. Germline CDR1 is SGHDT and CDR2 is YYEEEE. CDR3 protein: CASSLGVGRKSGEQYF. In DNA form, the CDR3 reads TGTGCCAGCAGCTTGGGGGTGGGGAGGAAAAGTGGCGAGCAGTACTTC.

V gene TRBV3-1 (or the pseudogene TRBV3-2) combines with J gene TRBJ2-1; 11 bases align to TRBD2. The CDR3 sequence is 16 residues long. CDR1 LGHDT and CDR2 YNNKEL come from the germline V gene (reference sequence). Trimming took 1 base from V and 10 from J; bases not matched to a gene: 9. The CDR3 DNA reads TGTGCCAGCAGCCAAGGCGATAGCGGGAGGGCTTGGGAGCAGTTCTTC. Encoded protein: CASSQGDSGRAWEQFF.